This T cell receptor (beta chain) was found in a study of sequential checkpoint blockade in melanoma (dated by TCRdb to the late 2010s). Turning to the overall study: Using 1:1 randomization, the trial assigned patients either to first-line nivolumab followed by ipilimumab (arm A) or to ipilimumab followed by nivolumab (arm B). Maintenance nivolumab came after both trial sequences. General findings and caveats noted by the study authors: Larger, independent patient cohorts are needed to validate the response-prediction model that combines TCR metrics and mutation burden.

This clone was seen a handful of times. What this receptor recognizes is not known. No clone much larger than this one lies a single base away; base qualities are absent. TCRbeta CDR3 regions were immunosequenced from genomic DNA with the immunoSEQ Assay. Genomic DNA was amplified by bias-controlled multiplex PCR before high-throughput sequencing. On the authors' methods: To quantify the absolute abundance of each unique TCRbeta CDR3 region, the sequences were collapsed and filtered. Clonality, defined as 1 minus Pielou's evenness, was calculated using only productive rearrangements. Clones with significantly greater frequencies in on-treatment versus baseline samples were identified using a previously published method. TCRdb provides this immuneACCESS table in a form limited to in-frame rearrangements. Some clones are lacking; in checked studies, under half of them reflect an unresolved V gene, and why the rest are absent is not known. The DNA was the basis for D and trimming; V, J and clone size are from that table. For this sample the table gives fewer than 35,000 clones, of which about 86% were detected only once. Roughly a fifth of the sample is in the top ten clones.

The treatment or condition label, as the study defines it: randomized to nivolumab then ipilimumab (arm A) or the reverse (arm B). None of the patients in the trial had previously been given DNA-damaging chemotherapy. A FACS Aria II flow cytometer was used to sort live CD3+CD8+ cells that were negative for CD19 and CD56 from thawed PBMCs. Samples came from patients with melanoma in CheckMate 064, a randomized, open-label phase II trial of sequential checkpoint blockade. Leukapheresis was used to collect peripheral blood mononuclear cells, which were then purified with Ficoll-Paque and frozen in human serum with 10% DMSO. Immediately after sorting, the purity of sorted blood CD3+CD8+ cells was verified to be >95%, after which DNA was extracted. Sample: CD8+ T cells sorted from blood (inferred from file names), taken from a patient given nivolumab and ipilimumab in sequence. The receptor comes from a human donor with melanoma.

This receptor has the CDR3 CASSQDLGDPTQQYF. The DNA reads as follows: TGCGCCAGCAGCCAAGATCTAGGAGACCCTACGCAGCAGTACTTC. Here the chain combines TRBV4-1 and TRBJ2-7, with the D segment identity uncertain. Based on the germline V gene, the CDR1 and CDR2 sequences are MGHRA and YSYEKL. The CDR3 holds 15 amino acids from the cysteine to the phenylalanine. The kept DNA is CDR3 alone, 45 bases in frame from the first base. The junction carries 17 bases between V and J, which are trimmed by 0 bases and 8 bases respectively.